The T cell receptor beta chain described here comes from a study of technical replicates of blood from a handful of donors (dated by TCRdb to about 2017). About this clone: It lacks a known antigen. Base qualities are missing; no much larger clone stands one base away.

V ends up 6 bases short and J 4 bases short, with an unmatched junction base count of 5. The germline V gene (reference sequence) sets CDR1 to LNHDA and CDR2 to SQIVND. From the cysteine up to the phenylalanine, the CDR3 has a length of 14 residues. Solely the CDR3 DNA is kept, with 42 bases framed from the first base. The protocol used for the library was the immunoSEQ multiplex PCR assay. TCRdb carries this immuneACCESS record with in-frame sequences only. Its versions omit some clonotypes, under half of them owing to an unresolved V gene in the studies checked, with the rest unexplained. The sample data list around 89,000 clones, and about 94% of these were observed just once. The ten largest clones add up to approximately 0.24% of the sample.

The sequence came from a human donor in good health. The sequenced sample was T cells isolated from PBMCs. Recombination connected TRBV19 to TRBJ1-1, and TRBD1 aligns with 10 junction nucleotides. The CDR3 region reads CASRRQGAGTEAFF. The DNA sequence reads TGTGCCAGTAGAAGACAGGGGGCAGGCACTGAAGCTTTCTTT.